The present entry profiles one T cell receptor beta chain with its context. The data were obtained in a study of blood T cell repertoires in COVID-19. Germline V gives CDR1 MDHEN, CDR2 SYDVKM. V was shortened by 4 bases and J by 6 bases, with 13 bases between the two germline ends. The CDR3 loop spans 14 amino acids. Repertoires were generated with immunoSEQ multiplex PCR, while TCRdb's copy carries only in-frame clones and drops some. This table holds about 72,000 clones, about 91% found once. This receptor was taken from a woman aged 60 to 75 with active COVID-19. The chain recombines TRBV28 with TRBJ1-3; weak D call: TRBD1 (5 bases). The sample comprised peripheral blood. The CDR3 DNA follows: TGTGCCAGCAGTTCCCGGACATTTTTAAACACCATATATTTT. Its protein is CASSSRTFLNTIYF.